The source of this T cell receptor beta chain is a study of long-term antiretroviral therapy in people with HIV. Study results and limitations: Once patients were on ART, diversity went higher but still fell short of transplant donor controls.

Worth noting for this clone: Its antigen remains unknown.

Sequencing used immunoSEQ v3.0 at survey level. Sequenced by immunoSEQ multiplex PCR; TCRdb stores in-frame clones only, minus some. The data hold fewer than 40,000 clones, with approximately 87% observed a single time. Every one of the participants with HIV received treatment in the United States. The ends lost 3 bases at V and 7 bases at J; junction bases unmatched: 4. This CDR3 is built from 13 residues. Germline V gene sequence: CDR1 SGHDT, CDR2 YYEEEE. Sequencing was performed on unsorted PBMCs, taken 1.2 years after starting antiretroviral therapy. This chain uses TRBV5-6 with TRBJ1-2; 9 nucleotides match TRBD1. This receptor was identified in a woman aged 45-65 years with HIV. The chain's CDR3 is CASSWTGEGGYTF. CDR3 nucleotides: TGTGCCAGCAGCTGGACAGGGGAGGGTGGCTACACCTTC. Combining the CDR3 with reference TRBV5-6 and TRBJ1-2 gives the whole variable domain DAGVTQSPTHLIKTRGQQVTLRCSPKSGHDTVSWYQQALGQGPQFIFQYYEEEERQRGNFPDRFSGHQFPNYSSELNVNALLLGDSALYLCASSWTGEGGYTFGSGTRLTVV.